The clone carrying this T cell receptor (beta chain) was observed at least ten times. The target antigen is unknown. cDNA was made by 5'RACE with 10-nucleotide random UMIs. TCRdb independently ran MiXCR on the 5' RACE reads; one entry per CDR3 protein. This table has tens of thousands of distinct CDR3 sequences, less than 5% appearing once. This sample is drawn from a study of neurological immune-mediated disorders. General study results and limits: The multiple sclerosis repertoire cluster had no association with any clinical or MRI feature.

Sample: PBMCs. The receptor was derived from a man aged 50 or older with multiple sclerosis.

CDR3 coding DNA: TGCGCCAGCAGCTCGGAGTATACGACCGGGACGGACGAGCAGTACTTC. It encodes CASSSEYTTGTDEQYF. The chain carries TRBV5-1 and TRBJ2-7; D may match TRBD1 or TRBD2 (5 bases each). CDR1 is SGHRS, CDR2 YFSETQ, per germline. V lost 3 bases to trimming and J lost 5 bases, with 21 bases between them. The CDR3 totals 16 residues.